This T cell receptor beta chain was profiled in a study of Ad26.COV2.S vaccination and SARS-CoV-2 variants. Overall study: Doses of Ad26.COV2.S were injected into muscle once or twice, 56 days apart. Notes on the study in general: Vaccinees and placebo recipients showed similar non-spike TCR breadth.

This CDR3 has 14 residues. Germline V lookup: CDR1 SGHNT, CDR2 YENEEA. V lost 2 bases and J 2 bases, leaving 9 bases between the germline ends. In this sample, this clone turned up a few times. What it recognizes is unknown. The sample's treatment: over 15 received Ad26.COV2.S at low or high dose, single or two shots; roughly 5 received placebo; per-sample allocation not given. After the first vaccine or placebo injection, samples were drawn on day 63. Data came from immunoSEQ multiplex PCR; TCRdb stores just in-frame clones and leaves some out. The data hold 350,000 to 450,000 clones, with approximately 83% observed a single time.

The chain links TRBV11-3 to TRBJ1-2; D is perhaps TRBD1 (5 bases). This receptor was taken from a person aged 18-60 years who received the Ad26.COV2.S COVID-19 vaccine or a placebo. The source was peripheral blood, collected in a trial of Ad26.COV2.S vaccine versus placebo. Written as DNA, the CDR3 is TGTGCCAGCAGCTTACGGGGGGACAACTATGGCTACACCTTC. This translates into CASSLRGDNYGYTF. Complete variable domain (other parts from reference TRBV11-3 and TRBJ1-2): EAGVVQSPRYKIIEKKQPVAFWCNPISGHNTLYWYLQNLGQGPELLIRYENEEAVDDSQLPKDRFSAERLKGVDSTLKIQPAELGDSAVYLCASSLRGDNYGYTFGSGTRLTVV.